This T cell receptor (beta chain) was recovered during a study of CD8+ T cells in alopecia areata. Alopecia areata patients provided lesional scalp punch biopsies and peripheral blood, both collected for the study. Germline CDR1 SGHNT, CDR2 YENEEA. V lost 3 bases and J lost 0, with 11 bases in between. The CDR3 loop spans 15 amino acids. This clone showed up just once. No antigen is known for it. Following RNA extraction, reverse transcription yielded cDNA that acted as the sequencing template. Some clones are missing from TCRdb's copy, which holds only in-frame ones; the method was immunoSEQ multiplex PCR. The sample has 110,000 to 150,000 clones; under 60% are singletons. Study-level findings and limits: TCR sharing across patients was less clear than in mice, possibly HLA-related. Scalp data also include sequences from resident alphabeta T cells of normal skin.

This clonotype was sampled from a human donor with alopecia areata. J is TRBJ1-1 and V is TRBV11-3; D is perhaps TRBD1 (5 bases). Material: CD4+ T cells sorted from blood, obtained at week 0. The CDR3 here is CASSFSGTVNTEAFF. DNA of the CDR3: TGTGCCAGCAGCTTCTCCGGGACCGTGAACACTGAAGCTTTCTTT.